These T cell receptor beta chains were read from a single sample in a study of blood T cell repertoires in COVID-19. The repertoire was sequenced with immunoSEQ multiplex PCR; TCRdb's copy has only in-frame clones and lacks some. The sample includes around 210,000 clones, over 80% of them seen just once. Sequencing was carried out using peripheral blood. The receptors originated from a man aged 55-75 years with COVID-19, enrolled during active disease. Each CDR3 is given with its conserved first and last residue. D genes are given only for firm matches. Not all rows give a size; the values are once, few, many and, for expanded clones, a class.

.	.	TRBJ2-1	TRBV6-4	TGTGCCAGCAGTGACCTCAGGAGGTGGGGGAGGCGACACAATGAGCAGTTCTTC	CASSDLRRWGRRHNEQFF
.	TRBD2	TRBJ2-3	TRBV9	TGTGCCAGCAGCATCAGTCCTAGCGGGGGCACAGATACGCAGTATTTT	CASSISPSGGTDTQYF
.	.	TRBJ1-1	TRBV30	TGTGCCTGGAATGGTCAGCGGAGCACTGAAGCTTTCTTT	CAWNGQRSTEAFF
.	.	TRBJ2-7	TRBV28	TGTGCCAGCAGCCCAGGGGCCGCCTACGAGCAGTACTTC	CASSPGAAYEQYF
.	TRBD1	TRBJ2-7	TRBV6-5	TGTGCCAGCAGTCCGACAGGGGGCTCCTACGAGCAGTACTTC	CASSPTGGSYEQYF
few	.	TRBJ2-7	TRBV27	TGTGCCAGCAGTTTAGGGCCAGCCTACGAGCAGTACTTC	CASSLGPAYEQYF
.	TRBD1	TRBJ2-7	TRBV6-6	TGTGCCAGCAGTGCGGGACAGGGGGGTTACGAGCAGTACTTC	CASSAGQGGYEQYF
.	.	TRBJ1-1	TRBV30	TGTGCCTGGAGTCAGGGGCTCAAATCCGAAGCTTTCTTT	CAWSQGLKSEAFF
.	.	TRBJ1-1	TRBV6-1	TGTGCCAGCAGTGAACCTTTTGGTGAGACAACAAACACTGAAGCTTTCTTT	CASSEPFGETTNTEAFF
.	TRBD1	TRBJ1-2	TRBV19	TGTGCCAGCGCAACTTCCAGGGGGACTAACTATGGCTACACCTTC	CASATSRGTNYGYTF
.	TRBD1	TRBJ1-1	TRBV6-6	TGTGCCAGCAGAAGGACAGGGGGGTTCACTGAAGCTTTCTTT	CASRRTGGFTEAFF
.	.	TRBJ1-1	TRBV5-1	TGCGCCAGCAGCCCCGGGGGGGGAGCGAACACTGAAGCTTTCTTT	CASSPGGGANTEAFF
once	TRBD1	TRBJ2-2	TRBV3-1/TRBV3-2	TGTGCCAGCAGCCAGGGGACAGTGAACACCGGGGAGCTGTTTTTT	CASSQGTVNTGELFF
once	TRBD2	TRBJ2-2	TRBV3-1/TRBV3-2	TGTGCCAGCAGCCCCGGCGGGGGTCGGACCGGGGAGCTGTTTTTT	CASSPGGGRTGELFF
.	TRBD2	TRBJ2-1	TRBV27	TGTGCCAGTGGACGGGAGGCAGCCTACAATGAGCAGTTCTTC	CASGREAAYNEQFF
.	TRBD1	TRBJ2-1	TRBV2	TGTGCCAGCAGTGGGGATACCCAGGGGGCGCAGTTCTTC	CASSGDTQGAQFF
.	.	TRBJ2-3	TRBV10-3	TGTGCCATCAGGGGGGGAGGAAGCACAGATACGCAGTATTTT	CAIRGGGSTDTQYF
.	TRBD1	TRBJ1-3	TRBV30	TGTGCCTGGAGTGAGGGACAGGGGGCCGGAAACACCATATATTTT	CAWSEGQGAGNTIYF
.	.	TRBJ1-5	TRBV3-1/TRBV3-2	TGTGCCAGCAGCCCGGGCCTGGCAGGGCAGCCCCAGCATTTT	CASSPGLAGQPQHF
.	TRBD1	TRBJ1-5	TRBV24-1	TGTGTCACCAGTGCGACAGGGCGGAGTCAGCCCCAGCATTTT	CVTSATGRSQPQHF
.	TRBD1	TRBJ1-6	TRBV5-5	TGTGCCAGCAGCTTTCCGGGACAGCCAAATTCACCCCTCCACTTT	CASSFPGQPNSPLHF
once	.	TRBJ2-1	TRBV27	TGTGCCAGCAGTTTATCAGTAACCAGCTCCTACAATGAGCAGTTCTTC	CASSLSVTSSYNEQFF
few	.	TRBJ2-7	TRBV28	TGTGCCAGCAGCACAGGGAGTTGGGCCTACGAGCAGTACTTC	CASSTGSWAYEQYF
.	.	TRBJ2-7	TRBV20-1	TGCAGTGCTAGAGAGCGGTACGAGCAGTACTTC	CSARERYEQYF
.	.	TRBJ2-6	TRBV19	TGTGCCAGTAGTATAACGGGTTCCGGGGCCAACGTCCTGACTTTC	CASSITGSGANVLTF
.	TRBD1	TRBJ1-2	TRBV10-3	TGTGCCACCTCCGGGACAGGGGGGGGCTACACCTTC	CATSGTGGGYTF
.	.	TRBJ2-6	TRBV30	TGTGCCTGGAGTTTTGTGCCCGGGACAACAACTCTCTCTGGGGCCAACGTCCTGACTTTC	CAWSFVPGTTTLSGANVLTF
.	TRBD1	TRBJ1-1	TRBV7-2	TGTGCCAGCAGCTTCGGACAGGGGAACACTGAAGCTTTCTTT	CASSFGQGNTEAFF
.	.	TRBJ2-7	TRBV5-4	TGTGCCAGCAGCTTGAGGGGGAGACTAGCATTTGAGCAGTACTTC	CASSLRGRLAFEQYF
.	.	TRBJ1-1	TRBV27	TGTGCCAGCAGTTTATCGTCCGGGGTGAACATTGAAGCTTTCTTT	CASSLSSGVNIEAFF
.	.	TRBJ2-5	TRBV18	TGTGCCAGCTCACTGGACACTCGGGGGGAGACCCAGTACTTC	CASSLDTRGETQYF
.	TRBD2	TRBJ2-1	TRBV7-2	TGTGCCAGCAGCTCCGGGACTACCGTCGGGGGGCAGTTCTTC	CASSSGTTVGGQFF
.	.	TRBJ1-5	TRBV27	TGTGCCAGCAGTTCGGTCCCAACAGGGCTTAATCAGCCCCAGCATTTT	CASSSVPTGLNQPQHF
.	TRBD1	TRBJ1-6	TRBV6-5	TGTGCCAGCGGGACAGGGAATAATTCACCCCTCCACTTT	CASGTGNNSPLHF
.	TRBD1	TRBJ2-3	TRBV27	TGTGCCAGCAGTTCTCCACAGGGGGGATACACAGATACGCAGTATTTT	CASSSPQGGYTDTQYF
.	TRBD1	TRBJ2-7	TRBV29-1	TGCAGCGTTGTTAAACAGGGGGCGAATCTCAACGAGCAGTACTTC	CSVVKQGANLNEQYF
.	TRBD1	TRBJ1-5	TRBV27	TGTGCCAGCAGTTTACAGGGGGGCAATCAGCCCCAGCATTTT	CASSLQGGNQPQHF
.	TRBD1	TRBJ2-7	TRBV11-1	TGTGCCAGCAGCTTAGAAGGGACAGGGGATTCCGAGCAGTACTTC	CASSLEGTGDSEQYF
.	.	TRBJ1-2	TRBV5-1	TGCGCCAGCAGCTCCGGGACACAGAACTATGGCTACACCTTC	CASSSGTQNYGYTF
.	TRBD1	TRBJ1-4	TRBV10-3	TGTGCCATCAGTGGGACAGGCGTTAATGAAAAACTGTTTTTT	CAISGTGVNEKLFF
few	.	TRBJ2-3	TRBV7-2	TGTGCCAGCAGCTTTAGCAGTACAGATACGCAGTATTTT	CASSFSSTDTQYF